This T cell receptor beta chain comes out of a study of somatic mutations in cytotoxic T cells in rheumatoid arthritis. Turning to the study itself: Patient blood (roughly 30 ml EDTA) was collected right after diagnosis, preceding any treatment. Selected populations of V beta antibody-stained T cells underwent flow sorting at nearly 100% purity; these encompassed V beta1+ cells subjected to TCRB sequencing. Broader study findings: Rheumatoid arthritis patients, but not healthy controls, exhibited increasing CD8+ clonality with age.

Sequencing was performed with immunoSEQ multiplex PCR; in TCRdb, only in-frame clones are kept and a portion is missing. This table holds more than 12,000 clones, about three quarters found once. A word on this clone: Its antigen is as yet unknown.

Sequencing was carried out using CD8+ T cells sorted from blood. This TCR derives from an adult with rheumatoid arthritis.

CDR3 nucleotides: TGTGCCTGGAGTGTGGGGGATACGCAGTATTTT. Protein sequence: CAWSVGDTQYF. V gene TRBV30 combines with J gene TRBJ2-3, with D uncertain. The CDR3 contains 11 residues. V lost 0 bases to trimming and J lost 6 bases, with 4 bases between them. The germline V gene encodes CDR1 GTSNPN and CDR2 SVGIG (reference sequence).